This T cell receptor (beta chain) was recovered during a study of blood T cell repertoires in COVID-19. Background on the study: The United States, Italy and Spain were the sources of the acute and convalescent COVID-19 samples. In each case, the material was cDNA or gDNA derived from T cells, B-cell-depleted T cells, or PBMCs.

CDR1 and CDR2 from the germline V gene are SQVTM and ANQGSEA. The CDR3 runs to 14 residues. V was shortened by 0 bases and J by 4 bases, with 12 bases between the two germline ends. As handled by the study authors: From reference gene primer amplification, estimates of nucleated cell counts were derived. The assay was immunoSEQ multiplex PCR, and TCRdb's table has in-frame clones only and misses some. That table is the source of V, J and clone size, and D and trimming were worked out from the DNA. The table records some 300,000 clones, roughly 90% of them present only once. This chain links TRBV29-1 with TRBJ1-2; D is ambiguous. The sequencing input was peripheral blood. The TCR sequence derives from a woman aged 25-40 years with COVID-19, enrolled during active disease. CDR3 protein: CSVEENKPGYGYTF. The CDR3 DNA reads TGCAGCGTTGAAGAAAACAAGCCAGGCTATGGCTACACCTTC.